These T cell receptor beta chains were read from a single sample in a study of cytomegalovirus exposure and HLA in healthy donors. Only in-frame clones appear in the TCRdb table, and some are missing; sequencing was by immunoSEQ multiplex PCR. This sample has around 120,000 clones, with roughly four fifths found just once. Sequences were obtained from PBMCs. Receptors originate from a male donor in good health and CMV-seropositive. CDR3s include the opening cysteine and the closing phenylalanine or tryptophan. D genes are given only for firm matches. Some rows have no size entry. The others give once, few or many, or a class for an expanded clone.

clone_size,j_call,v_call,d_call,cdr3_aa,cdr3_nt
once,TRBJ1-4,TRBV5-1,TRBD1,CASSPGTADEGEKLFF,TGCGCCAGCAGCCCGGGGACAGCTGATGAGGGGGAAAAACTGTTTTTT
few,TRBJ1-2,TRBV7-2,.,CASTPNNYGYTF,TGTGCCAGCACCCCCAATAACTATGGCTACACCTTC
.,TRBJ1-5,TRBV28,.,CASSFFGGNQPQHF,TGTGCCAGCAGTTTTTTTGGAGGCAATCAGCCCCAGCATTTT
.,TRBJ2-5,TRBV27,.,CASSLEISWAQETQYF,TGTGCCAGCAGTTTGGAAATAAGCTGGGCGCAAGAGACCCAGTACTTC
once,TRBJ2-2,TRBV9,TRBD2,CASSVYGGLAGSNTGELFF,TGTGCCAGCAGCGTATACGGGGGACTAGCGGGAAGTAACACCGGGGAGCTGTTTTTT
few,TRBJ2-6,TRBV6-1,.,CASSEALRSSGANVLTF,TGTGCCAGCAGTGAAGCGCTTCGTAGCTCTGGGGCCAACGTCCTGACTTTC
.,TRBJ1-2,TRBV14,TRBD1,CASSRDRARGGGYTF,TGTGCCAGCAGCCGGGACAGGGCCCGGGGTGGAGGCTACACCTTC
.,TRBJ1-3,TRBV30,.,CAWSLTGSGNTIYF,TGTGCCTGGAGTCTCACAGGGTCTGGAAACACCATATATTTT
.,TRBJ2-7,TRBV7-9,TRBD1,CASSSRDRWDEQYF,TGTGCCAGCAGCTCCCGGGACAGGTGGGACGAGCAGTACTTC
few,TRBJ1-5,TRBV6-6,.,CASRLDGADQPQHF,TGTGCCAGCAGACTCGACGGAGCCGATCAGCCCCAGCATTTT
.,TRBJ1-2,TRBV4-3,TRBD1,CASSQLGTAKGQANYGYTF,TGCGCCAGCAGCCAATTAGGGACAGCCAAGGGCCAGGCTAACTATGGCTACACCTTC
.,TRBJ2-5,TRBV29-1,TRBD1,CSVPRTGAILQETQYF,TGCAGCGTTCCTCGGACAGGGGCAATTCTTCAAGAGACCCAGTACTTC
.,TRBJ2-7,TRBV4-1,.,CASSPNLLAATLYEQYF,TGCGCCAGCAGCCCAAACCTCCTAGCCGCGACACTATACGAGCAGTACTTC
.,TRBJ2-5,TRBV19,.,CASRNGPGKETQYF,TGTGCCAGTAGAAACGGGCCGGGAAAAGAGACCCAGTACTTC
.,TRBJ2-3,TRBV7-8,.,CASSFRPALTYTDTQYF,TGTGCCAGCAGCTTTAGACCAGCTTTGACTTACACAGATACGCAGTATTTT
.,TRBJ1-2,TRBV4-3,.,CASSQEQGPRGYTF,TGCGCCAGCAGCCAGGAGCAGGGGCCTAGGGGCTACACCTTC
.,TRBJ1-1,TRBV5-8,TRBD1,CASSLEGAFTEAFF,TGTGCCAGCAGCCTGGAGGGGGCATTCACTGAAGCTTTCTTT